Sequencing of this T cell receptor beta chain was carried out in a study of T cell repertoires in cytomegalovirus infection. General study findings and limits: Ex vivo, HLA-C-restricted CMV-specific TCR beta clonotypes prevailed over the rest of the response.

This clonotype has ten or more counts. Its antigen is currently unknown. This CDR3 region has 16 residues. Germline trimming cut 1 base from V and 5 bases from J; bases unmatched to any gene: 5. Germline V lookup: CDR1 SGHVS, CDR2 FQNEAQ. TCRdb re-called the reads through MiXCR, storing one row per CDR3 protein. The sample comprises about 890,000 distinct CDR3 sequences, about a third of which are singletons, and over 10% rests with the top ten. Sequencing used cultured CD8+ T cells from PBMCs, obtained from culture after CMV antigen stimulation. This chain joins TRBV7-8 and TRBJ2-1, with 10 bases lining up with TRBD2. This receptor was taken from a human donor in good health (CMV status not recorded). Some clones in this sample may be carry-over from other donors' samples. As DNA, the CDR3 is TGTGCCAGCAGCTTAGGAGGTCTAGCGGGGGACAATGAGCAGTTCTTC. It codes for CASSLGGLAGDNEQFF.